The 9 T cell receptor beta chains below come from one sample, sequenced in a study of T cell changes during pregnancy in multiple sclerosis. Some clones are missing from TCRdb's copy, which holds only in-frame ones; the method was immunoSEQ multiplex PCR. The sample has over 30,000 clones, around 90% seen once. This sample comprised CD4+ T cells from peripheral blood mononuclear cells, obtained in the second trimester of pregnancy. Source of these receptors: a female donor in good health, enrolled as a control in a pregnancy study.

This clone was observed a single time. The rearrangement uses TRBV9 and TRBJ1-1; TRBD1 matches 9 bases. V lost 0 bases, J lost 4 bases, and 4 bases stayed unmatched. In germline, CDR1 is SGDLS, CDR2 YYNGEE. The CDR3 is 15 residues long. The CDR3 spells CASSVAGTGITEAFF. The CDR3 coding sequence is TGTGCCAGCAGCGTAGCCGGGACAGGGATCACTGAAGCTTTCTTT.

The chain employs TRBV19 and TRBJ2-2, with TRBD1 matching over 10 bases. Looked up from germline, CDR1 is LNHDA and CDR2 is SQIVND (reference sequence). With V trimmed by 4 bases and J by 7 bases, 3 bases remained unmatched. The CDR3 totals 14 residues. The CDR3 coding sequence is TGTGCCAGTAGTACTGACAGGGGGCGCGGGGAGCTGTTTTTT. It is translated as CASSTDRGRGELFF. The whole variable domain, remainder taken from reference TRBV19 and TRBJ2-2, is DGGITQSPKYLFRKEGQNVTLSCEQNLNHDAMYWYRQDPGQGLRLIYYSQIVNDFQKGDIAEGYSVSREKKESFPLTVTSAQKNPTAFYLCASSTDRGRGELFFGEGSRLTVL.

This chain uses TRBV4-1 with TRBJ1-1; 7 bases map to TRBD1. The CDR3 sequence is 16 residues long. CDR1 and CDR2 from the germline V gene are MGHRA and YSYEKL. V was pared by 1 base and J by 2 bases, with 7 bases of the junction left unmatched. The CDR3 DNA reads TGCGCCAGCAGCCAAGCGAATAGGGGGCGAAACACTGAAGCTTTCTTT. Its protein is CASSQANRGRNTEAFF.

The chain recombines TRBV4-2 with TRBJ1-1; TRBD1 matches 8 bases. The CDR3 runs 17 residues. Unmatched junction bases numbered 12, after V lost 6 bases and J lost 0 bases. Germline loops: CDR1 LGHNA, CDR2 YNFKEQ. CDR3 in DNA: TGTGCCAGCAGGTTATTGACAGGGGCACCCATGAACACTGAAGCTTTCTTT. The encoded protein is CASRLLTGAPMNTEAFF.

V is TRBV7-6 and J is TRBJ2-2; tentative D call: TRBD1 (5 bases). Trimming removed 1 base from V and 7 bases from J, with 13 bases in between. This CDR3 comprises 15 residues. The V gene's germline CDR1 is SGHVS and CDR2 FNYEAQ. This chain's CDR3 is CASSLEVRAIGELFF. In nucleotides, the CDR3 is TGTGCCAGCAGCTTAGAGGTCAGGGCCATCGGGGAGCTGTTTTTT.

CDR3 amino acids: CSVGPNQETQYF. The CDR3 region has the DNA TGCAGCGTTGGGCCGAACCAAGAGACCCAGTACTTC. This rearrangement joins TRBV29-1 to TRBJ2-5; no clear D gene. Germline V CDR1 and CDR2: SQVTM, ANQGSEA. The CDR3 runs to 12 residues. The V end lost 4 bases, the J end lost 0 bases, and 6 bases lay between the germline ends.

The chain carries TRBV7-2 and TRBJ2-7; weak D call: TRBD1 (5 bases). Germline V CDR1 and CDR2: SGHTA, FQGNSA. V lost 1 base and J 3 bases, leaving 7 bases between the germline ends. There are 13 residues in the CDR3. The CDR3 spells CASSLGRVYEQYF. In DNA form, the CDR3 reads TGTGCCAGCAGCTTAGGCAGGGTCTACGAGCAGTACTTC.

The V call is TRBV19, the J call TRBJ2-1; 9 positions agree with TRBD2. The germline CDR1 and CDR2 sequences are LNHDA and SQIVND (reference sequence). The CDR3 runs to 15 residues. With 1 base clipped from V and 14 bases from J, the junction kept 12 bases outside the gene matches. The CDR3 loop is CASSIAGSGGFEEFF. In nucleotides, the CDR3 is TGTGCCAGTAGTATAGCTGGTAGCGGGGGCTTCGAGGAGTTCTTC.

The J gene is TRBJ1-4, the V gene TRBV28; perhaps TRBD1 as D (6 bases). CDR1 and CDR2 from the germline V gene are MDHEN and SYDVKM. CDR3 length: 13 residues. V lost 4 bases and J lost 6, with 9 bases in between. The CDR3 DNA sequence: TGTGCCAGCAGTTGGGGGGGCGATGAAAAACTGTTTTTT. It is translated as CASSWGGDEKLFF.